This T cell receptor (beta chain) comes out of a study of T cells in localized non-small cell lung cancer. Study-level results: Adjacent uninvolved lung tissue had the highest T cell clonality, exceeding tumor.

Note on this clone: Its antigen is undetermined.

Produced via immunoSEQ multiplex PCR; TCRdb's table is partial and in-frame only. The repertoire holds just over 70,000 clones, with about nine tenths as singletons. This CDR3 spans 14 amino acids. Trimming cost V 6 bases and J 2 bases, with 10 bases left between them. CDR1 is SNHLY, CDR2 FYNNEI, per germline. This rearrangement joins TRBV2 to TRBJ1-4, with D possibly TRBD1 on 5 matching bases. Sample: peripheral blood, taken before any cancer treatment. This TCR was recovered from a male donor older than 55 with stage III squamous cell lung carcinoma. CDR3 sequence (DNA): TGTGCCAGCAGGCGGGGACCTACTAATGAAAAACTGTTTTTT. Translating it yields CASRRGPTNEKLFF.